Listed here are 10 T cell receptor beta chains from one sample, sequenced in a study of identical twins. One entry per CDR3 protein results from TCRdb running MiXCR on the 5' RACE reads. This table has hundreds of thousands of distinct CDR3 sequences, 10% to 15% appearing once. The same sample was also studied in work on yellow fever vaccine responses in identical twins.

Sequenced material: PBMCs. The receptors were gathered from a woman aged 18-35 years in good health.

This clonotype has a count of ten or more. This chain uses TRBV5-1 with TRBJ2-7, with unresolved D. The CDR3 is 13 residues long. Trimming shortened V by 0 bases and J by 3 bases, and 7 bases separated the two germline ends. Per germline, CDR1 SGHRS and CDR2 YFSETQ. CDR3 nucleotide sequence: TGCGCCAGCAGCTTGGGTGACGGCTACGAGCAGTACGTC. This gives the protein CASSLGDGYEQYV.

This clonotype was seen at least ten times. This chain uses TRBV12-3 or TRBV12-4 with TRBJ2-1, with a weak D call TRBD1 (5 bases). This CDR3 region has 16 residues. The V and J ends lost 3 bases and 5 bases respectively, with 17 bases between them. As DNA, the CDR3 is TGTGCCAGCAGTTTCCCGACAGCTTTGAGAGACAATGAGCAGTTCTTC. Residues: CASSFPTALRDNEQFF.

This rearrangement joins TRBV7-9 to TRBJ2-1; 10 bases agree with TRBD1. The length of the CDR3 is 15 residues. Germline CDR1 SEHNR, CDR2 FQNEAQ (reference sequence). Trimming cost V 5 bases and J 7 bases; bases outside gene matches: 8. The CDR3 protein is CASSPRQGALNEQFF. CDR3 sequence (DNA): TGTGCCAGCAGCCCCAGACAGGGGGCTTTAAATGAGCAGTTCTTC.

This clonotype was found once. The V call is TRBV19, the J call TRBJ1-2; D ambiguous. CDR3 length equals 13 residues. The V end lost 6 bases, the J end lost 6 bases, and 14 bases lay between the germline ends. Per the germline V gene, CDR1 is LNHDA and CDR2 is SQIVND (reference sequence). The CDR3: CASSQTRANGYTF. The CDR3 nucleotides are TGTGCCAGTAGCCAAACGCGGGCCAATGGCTACACCTTC. The full variable domain, rest sourced from reference TRBV19 and TRBJ1-2, is DGGITQSPKYLFRKEGQNVTLSCEQNLNHDAMYWYRQDPGQGLRLIYYSQIVNDFQKGDIAEGYSVSREKKESFPLTVTSAQKNPTAFYLCASSQTRANGYTFGSGTRLTVV.

The chain recombines TRBV11-2 with TRBJ2-7; D tentatively fits TRBD1 or TRBD2 (6 bases each). V was clipped by 7 bases and J by 4 bases, with 20 bases between them. CDR1 SGHAT and CDR2 FQNNGV come from the germline V gene. The CDR3 has 15 amino acids. CDR3 sequence (DNA): TGTGCCAGCACCGTGCTGGGGGGCGCTCGGTACGAGCAGTACGTC. Translating it yields CASTVLGGARYEQYV.

This clonotype has only a few counts. V gene TRBV2 combines with J gene TRBJ2-7, with TRBD1 matching 9 bases. The germline gives CDR1 SNHLY, CDR2 FYNNEI. The CDR3 has 14 residues. J lost 2 bases, V lost 8 bases, and 7 bases had no gene match. The CDR3 reads CASRRQGVPYEQYF. The CDR3, as DNA: TGTGCCAGCCGAAGACAGGGGGTCCCCTACGAGCAGTACTTC.

V is TRBV20-1 and J is TRBJ2-7; 7 bases line up with TRBD1. This CDR3 is built from 16 residues. Looked up from germline, CDR1 is DFQATT and CDR2 is SNEGSKA (reference sequence). V shed 2 bases and J 2 bases; nucleotides not matched to a gene: 12. The CDR3 bases are TGCAGTGCTAGAAACCGGGACAGCAGTTATACCTACGAGCAGTACTTC. Translation gives CSARNRDSSYTYEQYF.

CDR3 in DNA: TGTGCCAGCAGCCCAATAGAGTTCCAAGAGACCCAGTACTTC. Encoded protein: CASSPIEFQETQYF. The gene calls are TRBV3-1 and TRBJ2-5; D ambiguous. Germline V CDR1 and CDR2: LGHDT, YNNKEL (reference sequence). There are 14 residues in the CDR3. V lost 4 bases to trimming and J lost 1 base, with 10 bases between them.

The V gene is TRBV2, the J gene TRBJ1-5; unclear D gene. The V gene lost 5 bases and the J gene lost 3 bases, with 14 bases spanning the gap. Germline V gives CDR1 SNHLY, CDR2 FYNNEI. The CDR3 consists of 15 residues. The CDR3 region has the DNA TGTGCCAGCAGTCCCCGGGTTCTTGACAATCAGCCCCAGCATTTT. It yields the protein CASSPRVLDNQPQHF.

The sample holds many counts of this clonotype. The chain employs TRBV5-1 and TRBJ2-1; 10 bases map to TRBD2. V shed 0 bases and J 0 bases; nucleotides not matched to a gene: 3. The CDR3 loop spans 17 amino acids. Germline values: CDR1 SGHRS, CDR2 YFSETQ. The CDR3 nucleotides read TGCGCCAGCAGCTTGGTATCTAGCGGGAGCTCCTACAATGAGCAGTTCTTC. Encoded protein: CASSLVSSGSSYNEQFF.